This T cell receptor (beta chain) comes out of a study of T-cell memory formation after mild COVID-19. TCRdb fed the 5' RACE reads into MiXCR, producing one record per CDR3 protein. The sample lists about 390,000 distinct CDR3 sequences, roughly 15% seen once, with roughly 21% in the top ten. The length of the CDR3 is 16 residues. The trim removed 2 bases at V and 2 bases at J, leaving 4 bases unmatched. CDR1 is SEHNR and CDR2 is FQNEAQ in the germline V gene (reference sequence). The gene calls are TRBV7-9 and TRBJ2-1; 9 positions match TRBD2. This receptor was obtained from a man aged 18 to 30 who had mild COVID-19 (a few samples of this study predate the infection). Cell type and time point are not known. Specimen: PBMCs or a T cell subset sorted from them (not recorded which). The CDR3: CASSLSLAGPYNEQFF. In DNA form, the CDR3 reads TGTGCCAGCAGCTTATCCCTAGCGGGACCCTACAATGAGCAGTTCTTC. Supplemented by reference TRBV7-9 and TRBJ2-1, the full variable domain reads DTGVSQNPRHKITKRGQNVTFRCDPISEHNRLYWYRQTLGQGPEFLTYFQNEAQLEKSRLLSDRFSAERPKGSFSTLEIQRTEQGDSAMYLCASSLSLAGPYNEQFFGPGTRLTVL.